This T cell receptor beta chain was recovered during a study of multiple sclerosis patients with progressive multifocal leukoencephalopathy. CDR3 size: 14 residues. Germline V lookup: CDR1 SGHDN, CDR2 FVKESK. V lost 1 base and J lost 5, with 8 bases in between. Time point described: less than 15 months of natalizumab therapy. Longitudinal control samples came from natalizumab-treated multiple sclerosis patients without PML. Study conclusions and caveats: Whether JC virus or general immunocompromise explains the findings remained unclear. PML-onset expanded TRB clones were detectable before and during natalizumab therapy.

This table comes from immunoSEQ multiplex PCR, and its TCRdb copy is limited to in-frame clones, with some not included. The profile shows 20,000 to 30,000 clones, around 90% of them singletons. Of note for this clone: Its antigen is unidentified.

This receptor was taken from a man aged 30 to 39 with multiple sclerosis. The starting material was PBMCs, obtained from a patient treated with natalizumab. The rearrangement links TRBV14 to TRBJ1-4; no definite D call. This chain's CDR3 is CASSQGLRNEKLFF. CDR3 nucleotide sequence: TGTGCCAGCAGCCAAGGACTGAGAAATGAAAAACTGTTTTTT.